This T cell receptor beta chain appears in the sequencing data of a study of cytomegalovirus exposure and HLA in healthy donors. Study-level points and caveats: There were 150 to 200 TCR beta chains listed as cytomegalovirus-associated. Later on, a genetic analysis was performed. It linked a missense variant in DCLRE1C with V- and J-gene trimming of TCR beta. Beyond CMV serostatus, there was no information to go on about immune exposure. It was likely that a cluster of highly shared sequence variants was a sequencing artifact.

PCR was performed using 60 Vbeta and 13 Jbeta primers. Profiling relied on immunoSEQ multiplex PCR, and the TCRdb table lists in-frame clones only, not all of them. The table includes roughly 120,000 clones, around 85% detected once. Per germline, CDR1 LGHNT and CDR2 FRNRAP. Trimming shortened V by 2 bases and J by 4 bases, and 9 bases separated the two germline ends. The CDR3 is made up of 14 amino acids. On this clone: The antigen is not known.

Sample: PBMCs. This receptor was identified in a man aged 25 to 40 in good health and CMV-seropositive. The V call is TRBV12-5, the J call TRBJ2-1, with a possible D match to TRBD2 (5 bases). The CDR3 sequence is CASGLTPGYNEQFF. CDR3 DNA: TGTGCTAGTGGTTTGACCCCGGGATACAATGAGCAGTTCTTC.